The next 28 T cell receptor beta chains were all read from a single sample in a study of blood T cell repertoires in COVID-19. Method: immunoSEQ multiplex PCR; TCRdb's copy keeps in-frame clones and lacks some. The data show approximately 100,000 clones, around 84% seen once. The source material was peripheral blood. These receptors all come from a human donor in a cohort sampled during active COVID-19.

This chain links TRBV28 with TRBJ2-7, with TRBD1 matching 9 bases. The germline V gene encodes CDR1 MDHEN and CDR2 SYDVKM. This CDR3 has 15 amino acids. V lost 5 bases to trimming and J lost 1 base; unmatched junction nucleotides: 6. The CDR3 loop reads CASSPGQGRSYEQYF. CDR3 DNA: TGTGCCAGCAGTCCGGGACAGGGTAGGTCCTACGAGCAGTACTTC.

This chain connects TRBV3-1 (or the pseudogene TRBV3-2) to TRBJ1-2; D is unresolved. Trimming left V 3 bases short and J 2 bases short, with 10 bases between. CDR1 and CDR2 (germline): LGHDT, YNNKEL (reference sequence). This CDR3 is 14 amino acids long. DNA of the CDR3: TGTGCCAGCAGCCATTTGTCCGAGAACTATGGCTACACCTTC. Translation gives CASSHLSENYGYTF.

The table lists this clone with a few counts. The chain links TRBV18 to TRBJ2-3; 7 bases are a match to TRBD2. The CDR3 has 15 residues. Germline CDR1 KGHSH, CDR2 LQKENI. Trimming took 3 bases from V and 2 from J; bases not matched to a gene: 5. The DNA for the CDR3 is TGTGCCAGCTCACCGGCTAGCGGCTACACAGATACGCAGTATTTT. It codes for CASSPASGYTDTQYF.

The J gene is TRBJ1-4, the V gene TRBV19, with 7 bases that match TRBD1. This CDR3 has 15 amino acids. V lost 5 bases, J lost 4 bases, and 7 bases stayed unmatched. CDR1 and CDR2 from the germline V gene are LNHDA and SQIVND (reference sequence). CDR3 nucleotides: TGTGCCAGTAGTTCCGCAGGGGGGTTTAATGAAAAACTGTTTTTT. This sequence encodes CASSSAGGFNEKLFF.

This sequence joins TRBV6-5 and TRBJ1-4, with unresolved D. The CDR3 contains 14 residues. The ends were cut back, 6 bases at V and 0 bases at J, with 8 bases in the middle. The germline V gene has CDR1 MNHEY and CDR2 SVGAGI. The CDR3 here is CASSYTATNEKLFF. Written as DNA, the CDR3 is TGTGCCAGCAGCTACACTGCAACTAATGAAAAACTGTTTTTT.

The V and J genes are TRBV28 and TRBJ2-7; perhaps TRBD1 as D (6 bases). The CDR3 extends over 15 amino acids. V lost 4 bases and J lost 2, with 15 bases in between. CDR1 MDHEN and CDR2 SYDVKM come from the germline V gene. Written as DNA, the CDR3 is TGTGCCAGCAGTTCCTGGGGGCGCGTGGCCTACGAGCAGTACTTC. It yields the protein CASSSWGRVAYEQYF. Combining the CDR3 with reference TRBV28 and TRBJ2-7 gives the whole variable domain DVKVTQSSRYLVKRTGEKVFLECVQDMDHENMFWYRQDPGLGLRLIYFSYDVKMKEKGDIPEGYSVSREKKERFSLILESASTNQTSMYLCASSSWGRVAYEQYFGPGTRLTVT.

The J gene is TRBJ2-1, the V gene TRBV7-2; a possible D gene is TRBD2 (5 bases). Trimming cost V 0 bases and J 4 bases, with 13 bases left between them. This CDR3 is built from 16 residues. CDR1 is SGHTA and CDR2 is FQGNSA in the germline V gene. CDR3 coding DNA: TGTGCCAGCAGCTTAGCTCCGGGGTCCCTATACAATGAGCAGTTCTTC. Residues: CASSLAPGSLYNEQFF.

The CDR3 region has the DNA TGTGCCAGCAGCTTGGCCGCAGGGGACACTGAAGCTTTCTTT. Protein: CASSLAAGDTEAFF. V usage is TRBV5-4 and J usage is TRBJ1-1, with D tentatively TRBD1 (6 bases). CDR3 size: 14 residues. V was trimmed by 0 bases and J by 3 bases, leaving 9 bases between them. Germline lookup yields CDR1 SGHNT and CDR2 YYREEE (reference sequence).

The chain is built from TRBV29-1 and TRBJ2-3; maybe TRBD2 (5 bases). This CDR3 contains 14 residues. The germline CDR1 and CDR2 sequences are SQVTM and ANQGSEA. V was clipped by 8 bases and J by 3 bases, with 18 bases between them. DNA for the CDR3: TGCAGCACCCAACAACTAGGTTCGACAGATACGCAGTATTTT. Encoded protein: CSTQQLGSTDTQYF.

This clone was seen only once. This sequence joins TRBV7-7 and TRBJ2-3; 7 bases agree with TRBD1. The CDR3 has 12 amino acids. Germline trimming cut 5 bases from V and 9 bases from J; bases unmatched to any gene: 5. The germline CDR1 and CDR2 sequences are SSHAT and FNYEAQ (reference sequence). The CDR3 reads CASSPDRLTQYF. CDR3 coding DNA: TGTGCCAGCAGCCCGGACAGGTTAACGCAGTATTTT.

The chain joins TRBV7-2 to TRBJ1-6; 7 nucleotides line up with TRBD1. V was pared by 3 bases and J by 10 bases, with 9 bases of the junction left unmatched. Germline V gene data show CDR1 as SGHTA and CDR2 as FQGNSA. The CDR3 covers 15 residues. The CDR3, as DNA: TGTGCCAGCAGCTTGGGACAGCCGGGCCGGTCACCCCTCCACTTT. This gives the protein CASSLGQPGRSPLHF. The full variable domain, in which reference TRBV7-2 and TRBJ1-6 provide the parts outside the CDR3, is GAGVSQSPSNKVTEKGKDVELRCDPISGHTALYWYRQSLGQGLEFLIYFQGNSAPDKSGLPSDRFSAERTGGSVSTLTIQRTQQEDSAVYLCASSLGQPGRSPLHFGNGTRLTVT.

This clone was seen more than once but under ten times. The V call is TRBV6-2 or TRBV6-3, the J call TRBJ1-3, with D perhaps matching TRBD1 (6 bases). CDR1 and CDR2 (germline): MNHEY, SVGEGT. Trimming pared 4 bases from V and 3 bases from J, leaving 10 bases between. This CDR3 comprises 14 residues. The CDR3 protein is CASSWTRGGNTIYF. CDR3 in DNA: TGTGCCAGCAGTTGGACCAGGGGTGGAAACACCATATATTTT.

As regards this clone: The junction differs from germline at one of its ends, possibly a read error. The chain couples TRBV28 to TRBJ1-1, with 12 bases matching TRBD1. The CDR3 consists of 15 residues. Looked up from germline, CDR1 is MDHEN and CDR2 is SYDVKM. Here the CDR3 DNA reads TGTGCCAGCACCCAGGTGCGTGGGGACAGGGGGCTAACAATATTT. This codes for CASTQVRGDRGLTIF.

This sequence joins TRBV24-1 and TRBJ2-1; TRBD2 matches at 13 bases. Germline trimming cut 10 bases from V and 3 bases from J; bases unmatched to any gene: 5. The CDR3 has 15 amino acids. Germline CDR1 is KGHDR and CDR2 is SFDVKD. In DNA form, the CDR3 reads TGTGCCACTTCCGGGACTAGCGGGATCTACAATGAGCAGTTCTTC. Protein: CATSGTSGIYNEQFF.

This clone was found once. The CDR3 coding sequence is TGTGCCAGCAGCGTAGCGGGGGGGCCCGGCGGGGAGCTGTTTTTT. Translated: CASSVAGGPGGELFF. The chain has TRBV9 and TRBJ2-2, with 8 bases lining up with TRBD2. Losses at the gene ends were 0 bases for V and 7 bases for J; bases not matched to a gene: 5. The CDR3 loop spans 15 amino acids. The germline CDR1 and CDR2 sequences are SGDLS and YYNGEE.

The chain employs TRBV21-1 and TRBJ2-5; no DNA check was done on the table's D call, TRBD1. TRBV21-1 is an annotated pseudogene. The CDR3 extends over 19 amino acids. CDR3 in amino acids: CASSLRRDRGPRIQETQYF. The CDR3 DNA reads as TGTGCCAGCAGCCTCCGCCGGGACAGGGGGCCGAGAATCCAAGAGACCCAGTACTTC.

The gene calls are TRBV28 and TRBJ1-6; 7 bases are a match to TRBD1. Trimming took 8 bases from V and 4 from J; bases not matched to a gene: 11. CDR1 is MDHEN, CDR2 SYDVKM, per germline. This CDR3 region has 16 residues. The CDR3 here is CASGGLSGGYNSPLHF. The CDR3 nucleotides are TGTGCCAGCGGGGGGCTGTCAGGGGGATATAATTCACCCCTCCACTTT.

This clone has a single count. This chain joins TRBV5-1 and TRBJ1-1; 7 bases map to TRBD1. This CDR3 is built from 14 residues. CDR1 and CDR2 from the germline V gene are SGHRS and YFSETQ. Losses at the gene ends were 3 bases for V and 1 base for J; bases not matched to a gene: 3. The CDR3 DNA reads TGCGCCAGCAGCTCGGACAGGCCGAACACTGAAGCTTTCTTT. This translates into CASSSDRPNTEAFF.

The chain is built from TRBV7-2 and TRBJ2-1, with TRBD2 matching over 8 bases. This CDR3 comprises 16 residues. Germline CDR1 and CDR2: SGHTA and FQGNSA. V lost 7 bases, J lost 2 bases, and 10 bases stayed unmatched. Here the CDR3 DNA reads TGTGCCAGCACCGCGGGGGGTCGCCTCCCCTACAATGAGCAGTTCTTC. Translated, it gives CASTAGGRLPYNEQFF. Full variable domain (rest looked up from reference TRBV7-2 and TRBJ2-1): GAGVSQSPSNKVTEKGKDVELRCDPISGHTALYWYRQSLGQGLEFLIYFQGNSAPDKSGLPSDRFSAERTGGSVSTLTIQRTQQEDSAVYLCASTAGGRLPYNEQFFGPGTRLTVL.

This clone was picked up a small number of times. The chain couples TRBV7-9 to TRBJ1-1, with 8 bases that match TRBD1. The length of the CDR3 is 13 residues. Unmatched junction bases numbered 2, after V lost 5 bases and J lost 3 bases. Germline V gene data show CDR1 as SEHNR and CDR2 as FQNEAQ (reference sequence). The CDR3 spells CASSVQGDTEAFF. CDR3 nucleotides: TGTGCCAGCAGCGTACAGGGGGACACTGAAGCTTTCTTT.

This clone was observed a single time. The gene calls are TRBV7-6 and TRBJ1-4, with 7 bases aligning to TRBD1. Germline values: CDR1 SGHVS, CDR2 FNYEAQ. The V segment lost 5 bases and the J segment 7 bases; nucleotides outside the gene matches: 7. The CDR3 is 14 amino acids. The chain's CDR3 is CASSLTGVGEKLFF. CDR3 in DNA: TGTGCCAGCAGCCTAACAGGGGTCGGTGAAAAACTGTTTTTT.

This clone has just a few counts. The genes are TRBV5-6 and TRBJ1-2, with D tentatively TRBD1 (5 bases). CDR3 length: 16 amino acids. The V gene lost 4 bases and the J gene lost 8 bases, with 24 bases spanning the gap. Germline CDR1 and CDR2: SGHDT and YYEEEE. This CDR3 is CASSPRAGAGQEGYTF. The CDR3 DNA sequence: TGTGCCAGCAGCCCGCGCGCTGGGGCCGGCCAAGAAGGCTACACCTTC.

This chain uses TRBV11-2 with TRBJ2-5, with 15 bases lining up with TRBD2. Germline V gene sequence: CDR1 SGHAT, CDR2 FQNNGV. The CDR3 has 15 amino acids. The V segment lost 3 bases and the J segment 4 bases; nucleotides outside the gene matches: 0. CDR3 region: CASSLGLAGGETQYF. The DNA of the CDR3 is TGTGCCAGCAGCTTGGGACTAGCGGGAGGAGAGACCCAGTACTTC. Combining the CDR3 with reference TRBV11-2 and TRBJ2-5 gives the whole variable domain EAGVAQSPRYKIIEKRQSVAFWCNPISGHATLYWYQQILGQGPKLLIQFQNNGVVDDSQLPKDRFSAERLKGVDSTLKIQPAKLEDSAVYLCASSLGLAGGETQYFGPGTRLLVL.

The chain employs TRBV5-5 and TRBJ2-7, with D tentatively TRBD2 (7 bases). Germline V CDR1 and CDR2: SGHKS, YYEKEE (reference sequence). V lost 0 bases and J 4 bases, leaving 17 bases between the germline ends. The CDR3 runs 16 residues. The CDR3 DNA reads TGTGCCAGCAGCTTGGGTATGCCCGGGGGGCCATACGAGCAGTACTTC. Translated: CASSLGMPGGPYEQYF. The full variable domain, with the rest looked up from reference TRBV5-5 and TRBJ2-7, is DAGVTQSPTHLIKTRGQQVTLRCSPISGHKSVSWYQQVLGQGPQFIFQYYEKEERGRGNFPDRFSARQFPNYSSELNVNALLLGDSALYLCASSLGMPGGPYEQYFGPGTRLTVT.

The chain is built from TRBV6-6 and TRBJ1-2, with D possibly TRBD1 on 6 matching bases. V was shortened by 2 bases and J by 7 bases, with 14 bases between the two germline ends. The CDR3 runs 14 residues. In germline, CDR1 is MNHNY, CDR2 SVGAGI (reference sequence). This CDR3 reads CASSYAPGGSGYTF. CDR3 sequence (DNA): TGTGCCAGCAGTTACGCCCCGGGGGGCTCTGGCTACACCTTC.

CDR3 sequence: CASSLRQGYEQYF. Written as DNA, the CDR3 is TGTGCCAGCAGCTTACGACAGGGCTACGAGCAGTACTTC. The gene calls are TRBV4-2 and TRBJ2-7; TRBD1 aligns across 7 bases. The CDR3 consists of 13 residues. Germline V gene data show CDR1 as LGHNA and CDR2 as YNFKEQ. V lost 5 bases to trimming and J lost 3 bases; unmatched junction nucleotides: 4.

The chain recombines TRBV9 with TRBJ2-3; TRBD2 aligns across 15 bases. Unmatched junction bases numbered 12, after V lost 0 bases and J lost 4 bases. The length of the CDR3 is 20 residues. Germline V CDR1 and CDR2: SGDLS, YYNGEE. Here the CDR3 reads CASSVARLAGLAGGSDTQYF. The CDR3, as DNA: TGTGCCAGCAGCGTAGCGCGGCTTGCAGGACTAGCGGGGGGGTCAGATACGCAGTATTTT.

On this clone: Other DNA sequences in the same sample also yield this CDR3. The CDR3, as DNA: TGTGCCAGTACAGGGGACGGTCCCAGCACCTATAATTCACCCCTCCACTTT. Its protein product is CASTGDGPSTYNSPLHF. The chain links TRBV2 to TRBJ1-6; 7 bases match TRBD1. Trimming took 9 bases from V and 2 from J; bases not matched to a gene: 13. The germline V gene has CDR1 SNHLY and CDR2 FYNNEI. The CDR3 contains 17 residues.